Below, one T cell receptor (beta chain) is given with its context. The data derive from a study of blood T cell repertoires in COVID-19. The wider study: Both acute and convalescent COVID-19 samples were obtained from the United States, Italy and Spain. Sources were T cells, B-cell-depleted T cells, or PBMCs; the material itself was cDNA or gDNA.

How the authors handled the data: Amplified reference gene primers provided the basis for estimating nucleated cell counts. The data were produced by immunoSEQ multiplex PCR, yet TCRdb's version contains in-frame clones alone and is incomplete. V, J and clone size are taken as reported in that table, and D and trimming were inferred from the DNA itself. The table lists 200,000 to 250,000 clones, around three quarters of them singletons. There are 17 residues in the CDR3. The germline gives CDR1 ENHRY, CDR2 SYGVKD. V was pared by 6 bases and J by 1 base, with 10 bases of the junction left unmatched. Sequenced: peripheral blood. The chain recombines TRBV10-3 with TRBJ1-2, with 11 bases fitting TRBD1. The receptor comes from a woman aged 70-85 years with acute or convalescent COVID-19. The CDR3 spells CAIRAGTGGPNNYGYTF. In nucleotides, the CDR3 is TGTGCCATCAGAGCCGGGACAGGGGGACCGAATAACTATGGCTACACCTTC.